Following are 7 T cell receptor beta chains from one sample sequenced in a study of CD8+ T cells in alopecia areata (dated by TCRdb to the late 2010s). Library preparation used the immunoSEQ multiplex PCR assay. For TCR sequencing, RNA was extracted from every sample and reverse transcribed into cDNA to serve as template. TCRdb re-hosts the immuneACCESS table, in-frame sequences only. Its copies lack some clones; in the studies checked, an unresolved V gene accounts for under half of them, and the cause for the rest is not known. Within this sample are about 250,000 clones, with 60% of them counted one time only. Around 0.92% of the sample rests with the top ten. The treatment or condition label corresponds to: oral pan-JAK inhibitor, 5-10 mg twice daily. The specimen was CD4+ T cells sorted from blood, collected around week 53, from a patient treated with tofacitinib. Receptors were obtained from a human donor with alopecia areata.

The V and J genes are TRBV15 and TRBJ2-5, with 9 nucleotides matching TRBD2. V trimming: 1 base; J trimming: 5 bases; junction bases outside the gene matches: 8. The CDR3 is 16 amino acids. From germline, CDR1 is LNHNV and CDR2 YYDKDF (reference sequence). Written as DNA, the CDR3 is TGTGCCACCAGCAGAGGGGTAGCGGGGGAACTGGAGACCCAGTACTTC. Its protein is CATSRGVAGELETQYF.

The chain links TRBV4-2 to TRBJ2-3; 8 bases agree with TRBD2. Trimming at V came to 4 bases and at J to 2 bases, leaving 11 bases not matched to a gene. CDR3 length: 17 amino acids. In germline, CDR1 is LGHNA, CDR2 YNFKEQ. The CDR3 coding sequence is TGTGCCAGCAGCCTTAATCAACGGACTAGCCTCACAGATACGCAGTATTTT. As protein: CASSLNQRTSLTDTQYF.

The chain is built from TRBV7-6 and TRBJ1-1; no clear D gene. V was clipped by 5 bases and J by 3 bases, with 16 bases between them. The CDR3 is 15 residues long. Germline CDR1 is SGHVS and CDR2 is FNYEAQ. CDR3 in DNA: TGTGCCAGCAGCCTCATGGGCCGACTCGACACTGAAGCTTTCTTT. Residues: CASSLMGRLDTEAFF.

This clone came up once. The rearrangement joins TRBV11-2 to TRBJ2-3, with 7 bases that match TRBD1. J gave up 4 bases and V 1 base, and 2 bases lay outside the gene matches. The CDR3 totals 14 residues. The germline V gene encodes CDR1 SGHAT and CDR2 FQNNGV. The chain's CDR3 is CASSLGGGPDTQYF. The CDR3 region has the DNA TGTGCCAGCAGCTTAGGAGGGGGCCCAGATACGCAGTATTTT.

This clone was counted a few times. The rearrangement joins TRBV2 to TRBJ2-2; 11 bases line up with TRBD1. Germline trimming cut 9 bases from V and 7 bases from J; bases unmatched to any gene: 7. There are 14 residues in the CDR3. Germline CDR1 and CDR2: SNHLY and FYNNEI. The CDR3 sequence: CASEGDRGIGELFF. The CDR3 bases are TGTGCCAGTGAGGGGGACAGGGGGATCGGGGAGCTGTTTTTT.

The chain couples TRBV6-5 to TRBJ1-1; no firm D call. Germline V CDR1 and CDR2: MNHEY, SVGAGI. The CDR3 loop spans 11 amino acids. V shed 5 bases and J shed 7 bases, with 8 bases lying between them. The CDR3 protein is CASSRALEAFF. The CDR3 DNA reads as TGTGCCAGCAGTAGGGCCCTTGAAGCTTTCTTT.

A few counts support this clone. In the same sample, other DNA sequences code for this CDR3. J is TRBJ1-2 and V is TRBV30; D ambiguous. Trimming removed 2 bases from V and 5 bases from J, with 6 bases in between. Per germline, CDR1 GTSNPN and CDR2 SVGIG (reference sequence). CDR3 length equals 11 residues. The CDR3 nucleotides read TGTGCCTGGAGTTTGGATTATGGCTACACCTTC. Protein product: CAWSLDYGYTF.